The next 12 T cell receptor beta chains were all read from a single sample in a study of blood T cell repertoires in COVID-19. Profiling relied on immunoSEQ multiplex PCR, and the TCRdb table lists in-frame clones only, not all of them. The sample contains around 220,000 clones, about 86% of which appear only once. The sequencing input was peripheral blood. Receptors originate from a man in his late teens or twenties with active or convalescent COVID-19.

This chain uses TRBV7-6 with TRBJ2-2; D uncertain. V lost 8 bases to trimming and J lost 0 bases, with 7 bases between them. Germline values: CDR1 SGHVS, CDR2 FNYEAQ. There are 13 residues in the CDR3. The CDR3 DNA reads as TGTGCCAGCTCGCGCTCGAACACCGGGGAGCTGTTTTTT. It is translated as CASSRSNTGELFF.

V is TRBV11-2 and J is TRBJ1-1; 7 bases line up with TRBD1. The CDR3 is made up of 18 amino acids. The J segment lost 1 base and the V segment lost 0 bases, leaving 11 bases of the junction unmatched. In germline, CDR1 is SGHAT, CDR2 FQNNGV. The CDR3 spells CASSLDPTGALRNTEAFF. In DNA, the CDR3 is TGTGCCAGCAGCTTAGATCCCACAGGGGCGCTAAGGAACACTGAAGCTTTCTTT.

The chain uses TRBV11-2 and TRBJ1-5, with D maybe TRBD1 (6 bases). Per germline, CDR1 SGHAT and CDR2 FQNNGV. This CDR3 contains 13 residues. With 5 bases removed from V and 8 bases from J, the gap between germline ends came to 13 bases. The CDR3 DNA is TGTGCCAGCAGCGGGACACCCGTCGAGCCCCAGCATTTT. It encodes CASSGTPVEPQHF.

The chain employs TRBV29-1 and TRBJ1-1; a possible D gene is TRBD1 (5 bases). CDR3 length: 13 amino acids. Germline CDR1 and CDR2: SQVTM and ANQGSEA. Trimming took off 1 base at V and 1 base at J, with 7 bases between the two ends. The CDR3 here is CSVEGGENTEAFF. CDR3 nucleotides: TGCAGCGTTGAAGGGGGGGAGAACACTGAAGCTTTCTTT. The full variable domain, rest sourced from reference TRBV29-1 and TRBJ1-1, is SAVISQKPSRDICQRGTSLTIQCQVDSQVTMMFWYRQQPGQSLTLIATANQGSEATYESGFVIDKFPISRPNLTFSTLTVSNMSPEDSSIYLCSVEGGENTEAFFGQGTRLTVV.

The chain couples TRBV18 to TRBJ2-7, with D perhaps TRBD1 (5 bases). Germline CDR1 KGHSH, CDR2 LQKENI. The CDR3 is made up of 12 amino acids. Trimming took off 2 bases at V and 5 bases at J, with 7 bases between the two ends. The CDR3 loop is CASSPMGHEQYF. The CDR3 DNA reads TGTGCCAGCTCACCAATGGGGCACGAGCAGTACTTC.

This clone was picked up one time. V and J are TRBV7-2 and TRBJ2-2, with D perhaps TRBD2 (6 bases). From germline, CDR1 is SGHTA and CDR2 FQGNSA. Trimming took 5 bases from V and 1 from J, leaving 14 bases between them. This CDR3 region has 16 residues. The CDR3 loop is CASSRRRGVNTGELFF. CDR3 nucleotide sequence: TGTGCCAGCAGCCGGCGACGCGGGGTGAACACCGGGGAGCTGTTTTTT.

The chain recombines TRBV10-3 with TRBJ2-3, with 11 bases matching TRBD2. This CDR3 is 18 amino acids long. Germline loops: CDR1 ENHRY, CDR2 SYGVKD. V dropped 10 bases and J dropped 6; count of bases not matched to a gene: 21. The CDR3 DNA sequence: TGTGCCACCACGCCCGGGACTAGCGGACTAACTTGGGCGGATACGCAGTATTTT. This translates into CATTPGTSGLTWADTQYF.

The chain uses TRBV21-1 and TRBJ1-6; the D call in the table, TRBD1, was not verified against the DNA. TRBV21-1 is given as a pseudogene. This CDR3 spans 14 amino acids. CDR3 sequence (DNA): TGTGCCAGCAGAGGGTGGACAGGCGCTTCACCCCTCCACTTT. Translating gives CASRGWTGASPLHF.

This clone was observed a few times. The V gene is TRBV7-9, the J gene TRBJ2-1; tentatively, D is TRBD2 (6 bases). Per germline, CDR1 SEHNR and CDR2 FQNEAQ (reference sequence). V dropped 0 bases and J dropped 5 bases, with 11 bases sitting between them. The CDR3 sequence is 15 residues long. The CDR3 loop is CASSLASLANNEQFF. CDR3 DNA: TGTGCCAGCAGCTTAGCGTCACTAGCCAACAATGAGCAGTTCTTC.

This rearrangement joins TRBV19 to TRBJ1-1; TRBD1 matches at 7 bases. V dropped 4 bases and J dropped 6; count of bases not matched to a gene: 8. Germline V lookup: CDR1 LNHDA, CDR2 SQIVND (reference sequence). The CDR3 runs 14 residues. The CDR3 region is CASSKAGGFSEAFF. In DNA form, the CDR3 reads TGTGCCAGTAGTAAGGCAGGGGGTTTCTCTGAAGCTTTCTTT.

The chain links TRBV7-2 to TRBJ1-6, with D maybe TRBD1 (6 bases). V gave up 3 bases and J gave up 7 bases, with 10 bases separating them. Germline CDR1 reads SGHTA; CDR2 reads FQGNSA. The CDR3 runs to 14 residues. The CDR3 DNA sequence: TGTGCCAGCAGCTTTCGGCAGGGGAATTCACCCCTCCACTTT. Translation gives CASSFRQGNSPLHF.

The chain is built from TRBV10-3 and TRBJ1-2, with 8 bases matching TRBD1. Germline trimming cut 6 bases from V and 8 bases from J; bases unmatched to any gene: 8. Germline V gene data show CDR1 as ENHRY and CDR2 as SYGVKD. The CDR3 sequence is 13 residues long. Here the CDR3 reads CAISPGQVGGYTF. CDR3 in DNA: TGTGCCATCAGCCCGGGACAGGTGGGAGGCTACACCTTC.